Listed here are 26 T cell receptor beta chains from one sample, sequenced in a study of blood T cell repertoires in COVID-19. Some clones are missing from TCRdb's copy, which holds only in-frame ones; the method was immunoSEQ multiplex PCR. This table has about 58,000 clones, approximately 75% appearing once. Sequences were obtained from peripheral blood. These receptors originate from a man in his 60s with COVID-19, enrolled during active disease.

This clone was seen more than once but under ten times. The rearrangement joins TRBV5-8 to TRBJ2-7; 9 bases line up with TRBD1. J gave up 3 bases and V 4 bases, and 8 bases lay outside the gene matches. The CDR3 runs 15 residues. The germline gives CDR1 SGHTS, CDR2 YDEGEE. This CDR3 reads CASSRGTGSGYEQYF. CDR3 nucleotide sequence: TGTGCCAGCAGCCGTGGGACAGGGTCCGGCTACGAGCAGTACTTC.

This clone rates as medium-sized (0.01 to 0.1%). Written as DNA, the CDR3 is TGTGCCAGCAGTTACCGCCCAGGCCGAAACACTGAAGCTTTCTTT. Amino acids: CASSYRPGRNTEAFF. V gene TRBV6-5 combines with J gene TRBJ1-1; the D is unclear. V was shortened by 2 bases and J by 2 bases, with 12 bases between the two germline ends. The CDR3 contains 15 residues. CDR1 MNHEY and CDR2 SVGAGI come from the germline V gene.

By its share, this clone is medium-sized. This chain joins TRBV19 and TRBJ1-2; no reliable D call. The CDR3 runs to 15 residues. Trimming pared 5 bases from V and 3 bases from J, leaving 16 bases between. From germline, CDR1 is LNHDA and CDR2 SQIVND (reference sequence). CDR3 coding DNA: TGTGCCAGTAGTTCCCTAGCAGCCCAACACTATGGCTACACCTTC. It yields the protein CASSSLAAQHYGYTF.

This clone is classed as medium-sized. The CDR3 here is CASSRADNSYEQYF. CDR3 in DNA: TGTGCCAGCAGCCGAGCAGACAACTCCTACGAGCAGTACTTC. The V and J genes are TRBV7-9 and TRBJ2-7; D unclear. The CDR3 sequence is 14 residues long. V was trimmed by 5 bases and J by 0 bases, leaving 11 bases between them. Germline lookup yields CDR1 SEHNR and CDR2 FQNEAQ (reference sequence).

This clone appeared a single time. V and J are TRBV21-1 and TRBJ1-2; the table assigns TRBD1, which was not confirmed against the DNA. TRBV21-1 is reported as a pseudogene. CDR3 length: 13 amino acids. CDR3 DNA sequence: TGTGCCAGCCTGGACAGAGCTAACTATGGCTACACCTTC. It codes for CASLDRANYGYTF.

The chain has TRBV4-3 and TRBJ2-1; 8 bases are a match to TRBD1. The CDR3 spans 14 residues. J gave up 8 bases and V 4 bases, and 7 bases lay outside the gene matches. Germline CDR1 LGHNA, CDR2 YSLEER. The chain's CDR3 is CASSLGQGRDEQFF. The CDR3 nucleotides read TGCGCCAGCAGCCTAGGACAGGGTCGGGATGAGCAGTTCTTC.

The V gene is TRBV2, the J gene TRBJ2-5; 9 bases are a match to TRBD2. The CDR3 extends over 13 amino acids. Germline lookup yields CDR1 SNHLY and CDR2 FYNNEI. Unmatched junction bases numbered 4, after V lost 9 bases and J lost 2 bases. The CDR3 bases are TGTGCCAGTAAAGCGGGGGGACAAGAGACCCAGTACTTC. Its protein product is CASKAGGQETQYF.

The chain has TRBV3-1 (or the pseudogene TRBV3-2) and TRBJ1-4; 9 bases match TRBD1. Per the germline V gene, CDR1 is LGHDT and CDR2 is YNNKEL (reference sequence). V lost 4 bases and J lost 5; bases outside the gene matches: 5. This CDR3 contains 15 residues. In DNA form, the CDR3 reads TGTGCCAGCAGCCGTGGACAGGGGAAGAATGAAAAACTGTTTTTT. Protein: CASSRGQGKNEKLFF.

DNA for the CDR3: TGTGCCAGCAGTGAAACGGCGGCTAGCACAGATACGCAGTATTTT. Translating gives CASSETAASTDTQYF. This rearrangement joins TRBV6-1 to TRBJ2-3; D is uncertain. There are 15 residues in the CDR3. The germline V and J ends were trimmed by 2 bases and 0 bases, with 9 bases remaining between them. The germline V gene encodes CDR1 MNHNS and CDR2 SASEGT.

The chain employs TRBV27 and TRBJ1-6, with a possible D match to TRBD1 (6 bases). The germline V gene has CDR1 MNHEY and CDR2 SMNVEV (reference sequence). The CDR3 loop spans 14 amino acids. Trimming took 3 bases from V and 5 from J, leaving 8 bases between them. The CDR3 nucleotides read TGTGCCAGCAGTTTTAGGGGGAATAATTCACCCCTCCACTTT. It codes for CASSFRGNNSPLHF.

This chain connects TRBV5-1 to TRBJ2-4, with TRBD1 matching 9 bases. Germline assignment: CDR1 SGHRS and CDR2 YFSETQ. The CDR3 runs 15 residues. The J segment lost 6 bases and the V segment lost 0 bases, leaving 4 bases of the junction unmatched. The CDR3 DNA sequence: TGCGCCAGCAGCTTGGCCGCGGGACAGGGAAACATTCAGTACTTC. This translates into CASSLAAGQGNIQYF.

This clone showed up just a few times. This chain uses TRBV7-8 with TRBJ1-5, with D perhaps matching TRBD1 (5 bases). CDR3 length: 14 amino acids. V lost 1 base and J 5 bases, leaving 9 bases between the germline ends. Germline V gene data show CDR1 as SGHVS and CDR2 as FQNEAQ. The CDR3 region is CASSLVGVDQPQHF. Here the CDR3 DNA reads TGTGCCAGCAGCTTAGTAGGGGTAGATCAGCCCCAGCATTTT. The full variable domain, its missing parts supplied by reference TRBV7-8 and TRBJ1-5, is GAGVSQSPRYKVAKRGQDVALRCDPISGHVSLFWYQQALGQGPEFLTYFQNEAQLDKSGLPSDRFFAERPEGSVSTLKIQRTQQEDSAVYLCASSLVGVDQPQHFGDGTRLSIL.

This clone was recorded once. The rearrangement joins TRBV6-5 to TRBJ2-7; 8 bases fit TRBD2. J lost 6 bases, V lost 8 bases, and 12 bases had no gene match. Germline CDR1 reads MNHEY; CDR2 reads SVGAGI. The CDR3 runs to 14 residues. In DNA form, the CDR3 reads TGTGCCAGCCGGGGGGGGACCACGGCGGGCGAGCAGTACTTC. It yields the protein CASRGGTTAGEQYF.

V and J are TRBV5-6 and TRBJ1-1, with D uncertain. This CDR3 is built from 15 residues. Deletions cut 6 bases from V and 0 bases from J, with 15 bases between. Germline V lookup: CDR1 SGHDT, CDR2 YYEEEE. CDR3: CASIIYSRMNTEAFF. CDR3 bases: TGTGCCAGCATAATTTACAGTCGCATGAACACTGAAGCTTTCTTT. Filled out from reference TRBV5-6 and TRBJ1-1, the complete variable domain reads DAGVTQSPTHLIKTRGQQVTLRCSPKSGHDTVSWYQQALGQGPQFIFQYYEEEERQRGNFPDRFSGHQFPNYSSELNVNALLLGDSALYLCASIIYSRMNTEAFFGQGTRLTVV.

This chain joins TRBV7-2 and TRBJ2-1; the match to TRBD2 covers 12 bases. The CDR3 is 17 amino acids. The ends lost 1 base at V and 8 bases at J; junction bases unmatched: 9. The germline V gene has CDR1 SGHTA and CDR2 FQGNSA. The CDR3 DNA follows: TGTGCCAGCAGCTTAGTGTCTGGGCTAGCGGGGGGGGATGAGCAGTTCTTC. Protein product: CASSLVSGLAGGDEQFF.

The chain has TRBV11-2 and TRBJ2-1, with D possibly TRBD1 on 6 matching bases. The germline gives CDR1 SGHAT, CDR2 FQNNGV. Trimming stripped 5 bases from V and 3 bases from J, with 14 bases between. The CDR3 is 15 amino acids. The CDR3 region is CASSPRDTGYNEQFF. DNA of the CDR3: TGTGCCAGCAGCCCCCGGGACACCGGCTACAATGAGCAGTTCTTC.

The V and J genes are TRBV5-6 and TRBJ1-5; a possible D gene is TRBD1 (6 bases). The CDR3 is made up of 15 amino acids. Trimming removed 6 bases at V and 1 base at J, with 14 bases between. CDR1 and CDR2 (germline): SGHDT, YYEEEE. The CDR3, as DNA: TGTGCCAGCACGAGGGGGTACTCCAGCAATCAGCCCCAGCATTTT. Its translation: CASTRGYSSNQPQHF.

J is TRBJ2-7 and V is TRBV11-2; the D is unclear. Trimming stripped 3 bases from V and 4 bases from J, with 10 bases between. The CDR3 totals 13 residues. In germline, CDR1 is SGHAT, CDR2 FQNNGV. The CDR3 DNA reads TGTGCCAGCAGCTTGGGTGGCGGATACGAGCAGTACTTC. Amino acids: CASSLGGGYEQYF.

The chain has TRBV19 and TRBJ2-1; TRBD2 aligns across 7 bases. The CDR3 consists of 16 residues. Germline CDR1 LNHDA, CDR2 SQIVND (reference sequence). V was clipped by 4 bases and J by 0 bases; unmatched bases: 6. The DNA of the CDR3 is TGTGCCAGTAGTAGGGAGGGGCTCTCCTCCTACAATGAGCAGTTCTTC. Protein sequence: CASSREGLSSYNEQFF.

This chain uses TRBV12-3 or TRBV12-4 with TRBJ2-7; no clear D gene. The length of the CDR3 is 11 residues. Trimming removed 8 bases from V and 5 bases from J, with 10 bases in between. The chain's CDR3 is CASGQVNEQYF. CDR3 nucleotide sequence: TGTGCCAGCGGTCAGGTAAACGAGCAGTACTTC.

The CDR3 spells CASSPGTGGTDTQYF. In DNA, the CDR3 is TGTGCCAGCAGCCCGGGGACAGGGGGCACAGATACGCAGTATTTT. This chain joins TRBV7-3 and TRBJ2-3; 10 bases match TRBD1. Unmatched junction bases numbered 3, after V lost 5 bases and J lost 1 base. Germline values: CDR1 SGHTA, CDR2 FQGTGA. The CDR3 covers 15 residues.

J is TRBJ1-2 and V is TRBV5-1, with 9 positions matching TRBD1. The ends lost 7 bases at V and 6 bases at J; junction bases unmatched: 1. In germline, CDR1 is SGHRS, CDR2 YFSETQ. This CDR3 is 11 amino acids long. For the CDR3, the DNA is TGCGCCAGCGGGACAGGGAATGGCTACACCTTC. Amino acid sequence: CASGTGNGYTF.

The V and J genes are TRBV29-1 and TRBJ2-5; maybe TRBD2 (5 bases). The V and J ends lost 4 bases and 4 bases respectively, with 7 bases between them. CDR3 length: 11 amino acids. Germline assignment: CDR1 SQVTM and CDR2 ANQGSEA. CDR3 sequence: CSVGELETQYF. The CDR3 nucleotides are TGCAGCGTTGGGGAGTTAGAGACCCAGTACTTC.

This clone was seen just once. This chain links TRBV19 with TRBJ2-2; 16 bases are shared with TRBD2. This CDR3 has 19 amino acids. Germline values: CDR1 LNHDA, CDR2 SQIVND (reference sequence). V shed 6 bases and J 6 bases; nucleotides not matched to a gene: 13. The CDR3 loop reads CASRRPGTSGRAGSGELFF. As DNA, the CDR3 is TGTGCCAGTAGACGTCCCGGGACTAGCGGGAGGGCCGGCTCCGGGGAGCTGTTTTTT. Combining the CDR3 with reference TRBV19 and TRBJ2-2 gives the whole variable domain DGGITQSPKYLFRKEGQNVTLSCEQNLNHDAMYWYRQDPGQGLRLIYYSQIVNDFQKGDIAEGYSVSREKKESFPLTVTSAQKNPTAFYLCASRRPGTSGRAGSGELFFGEGSRLTVL.

The J gene is TRBJ2-7, the V gene TRBV5-6; TRBD1 aligns across 7 bases. V lost 4 bases and J lost 4; bases outside the gene matches: 8. From germline, CDR1 is SGHDT and CDR2 YYEEEE. CDR3 size: 14 residues. CDR3 in DNA: TGTGCCAGCAGCCCGCTACAGGGGCCATACGAGCAGTACTTC. Translation gives CASSPLQGPYEQYF.

This clone was detected only once. The rearrangement joins TRBV2 to TRBJ2-5; D possibly corresponds to TRBD1 (5 bases). The CDR3 consists of 13 residues. The germline V gene encodes CDR1 SNHLY and CDR2 FYNNEI. Trimming pared 4 bases from V and 5 bases from J, leaving 11 bases between. Here the CDR3 reads CASSGGQWETQYF. The CDR3 DNA follows: TGTGCCAGCAGTGGGGGCCAGTGGGAGACCCAGTACTTC. The whole variable domain, remainder taken from reference TRBV2 and TRBJ2-5, is EPEVTQTPSHQVTQMGQEVILRCVPISNHLYFYWYRQILGQKVEFLVSFYNNEISEKSEIFDDQFSVERPDGSNFTLKIRSTKLEDSAMYFCASSGGQWETQYFGPGTRLLVL.